One and the same sample provided the 12 T cell receptor beta chains below, sequenced in a study of monozygotic twins with inflammatory bowel disease. With the 5' RACE reads reprocessed, TCRdb shows one record per CDR3 protein and no DNA. The repertoire table contains over 200,000 distinct CDR3 sequences. Specimen: blood. The receptor source for this set is a human donor with ulcerative colitis or Crohn's disease, or a healthy co-twin of an affected twin (not recorded which).

This chain uses TRBV5-6 with TRBJ1-5. The germline gives CDR1 SGHDT, CDR2 YYEEEE. The CDR3 has 15 amino acids. The CDR3 here is CASSNSGPSNQPQHF.

This chain links TRBV12-3 or TRBV12-4 with TRBJ1-1; the TCRdb call, TRBD1, lacks DNA for checking. This CDR3 is 14 amino acids long. CDR3 residues: CASSSRTGGTEAFF.

V usage is TRBV5-1 and J usage is TRBJ1-4; lacking DNA, the TRBD1 call made by TCRdb goes unchecked. CDR1 is SGHRS, CDR2 YFSETQ, per germline. The length of the CDR3 is 16 residues. CDR3 sequence reads: CASKDGRGRTNEKLFF.

This rearrangement joins TRBV4-3 to TRBJ1-5; the D gene TCRdb calls, TRBD1, cannot be checked with no DNA. This CDR3 contains 18 residues. Germline V gene sequence: CDR1 LGHNA, CDR2 YSLEER. The CDR3 loop reads CASSQDWGTGSLNQPQHF.

The chain links TRBV5-4 to TRBJ2-5. There are 14 residues in the CDR3. Germline CDR1 SGHNT, CDR2 YYREEE (reference sequence). CDR3 sequence reads: CASSSDWSQETQYF.

The chain uses TRBV7-2 and TRBJ1-1. CDR3 length: 14 residues. Germline CDR1 SGHTA, CDR2 FQGNSA. CDR3 residues: CASSSTAGLAEAFF.

J is TRBJ2-1 and V is TRBV4-2. The CDR3 spans 13 residues. Germline CDR1 reads LGHNA; CDR2 reads YNFKEQ. The CDR3 protein is CASSQDWFNEQFF.

J is TRBJ2-1 and V is TRBV7-9; TCRdb names TRBD2, which stays unverified in the absence of DNA. The CDR3 consists of 16 residues. The germline V gene has CDR1 SEHNR and CDR2 FQNEAQ (reference sequence). The CDR3 sequence: CASSSTGGRSYNEQFF.

V usage is TRBV4-1 and J usage is TRBJ1-2. Germline V gene sequence: CDR1 MGHRA, CDR2 YSYEKL. The CDR3 is 14 residues long. CDR3 region: CASSQDPCGYGYTF.

This chain links TRBV5-1 with TRBJ2-3; TCRdb picks TRBD1, but there is no DNA to check that call. This CDR3 contains 17 residues. Germline V lookup: CDR1 SGHRS, CDR2 YFSETQ. This CDR3 is CASSLAYLGEGTDTQYF.

The CDR3 protein is CASSLMGTEETQYF. The chain joins TRBV5-1 to TRBJ2-5; the TCRdb call, TRBD1, lacks DNA for checking. The germline V gene has CDR1 SGHRS and CDR2 YFSETQ. The CDR3 runs 14 residues.

The chain has TRBV5-1 and TRBJ2-7; TCRdb returns TRBD1, unconfirmable since there is no DNA. The CDR3 is 14 amino acids. Looked up from germline, CDR1 is SGHRS and CDR2 is YFSETQ. CDR3 amino acids: CASAAGTGGYEQYF.